A single sample is the source of the 3 T cell receptor beta chains below, sequenced in a study of cytomegalovirus exposure and HLA in healthy donors. Primers included in the PCR were 60 Vbeta and 13 Jbeta primers. Assay used: immunoSEQ multiplex PCR; TCRdb lists only in-frame clones, some missing. The table records 150,000 to 200,000 clones, around 81% of them present only once. The source material was PBMCs. All receptors come from a young woman in good health and CMV-seropositive.

The chain links TRBV6-5 to TRBJ1-5, with D uncertain. V dropped 8 bases and J dropped 1 base, with 9 bases sitting between them. The CDR3 has 13 amino acids. CDR1 MNHEY and CDR2 SVGAGI come from the germline V gene. For the CDR3, the DNA is TGTGCCAGCGCCGGGATGAGCAATCAGCCCCAGCATTTT. Translation gives CASAGMSNQPQHF.

V usage is TRBV19 and J usage is TRBJ1-5; TRBD1 might be the D (5 bases). Germline assignment: CDR1 LNHDA and CDR2 SQIVND (reference sequence). This CDR3 spans 15 amino acids. V shed 3 bases and J shed 0 bases, with 9 bases lying between them. The chain's CDR3 is CASSISGYSNQPQHF. As DNA, the CDR3 is TGTGCCAGTAGTATTTCAGGGTATAGCAATCAGCCCCAGCATTTT.

The V and J genes are TRBV20-1 and TRBJ2-1; no reliable D call. The V gene's germline CDR1 is DFQATT and CDR2 SNEGSKA (reference sequence). CDR3 length: 11 amino acids. The germline V and J ends were trimmed by 4 bases and 5 bases, with 6 bases remaining between them. CDR3 DNA sequence: TGCAGTGCTACAGATAACAATGAGCAGTTCTTC. This translates into CSATDNNEQFF.